This T cell receptor beta chain was captured in a study of blood T cells in healthy people across ages. This CDR3 has 15 residues. Germline loops: CDR1 DFQATT, CDR2 SNEGSKA (reference sequence). The V and J ends lost 4 bases and 13 bases, in that order; junction bases with no gene match: 17. Combining a sample-barcoded 5' primer with a J-beta primer mix, a second PCR ran for roughly 7 to 12 cycles. TCRdb processed the 5' RACE reads anew with MiXCR; each CDR3 protein has one entry. The data show about 1.1 million distinct CDR3 sequences, more than 30% seen once. The genes are TRBV20-1 and TRBJ2-1; TRBD1 aligns across 9 bases. The sequencing sample was made of blood. This TCR came from a man between 18 and 35 years old in good health. DNA for the CDR3: TGCAGTGCTACCCGGGACAGGGTGTGGGGCGAGACCCAGTTCTTC. Translated, it gives CSATRDRVWGETQFF.